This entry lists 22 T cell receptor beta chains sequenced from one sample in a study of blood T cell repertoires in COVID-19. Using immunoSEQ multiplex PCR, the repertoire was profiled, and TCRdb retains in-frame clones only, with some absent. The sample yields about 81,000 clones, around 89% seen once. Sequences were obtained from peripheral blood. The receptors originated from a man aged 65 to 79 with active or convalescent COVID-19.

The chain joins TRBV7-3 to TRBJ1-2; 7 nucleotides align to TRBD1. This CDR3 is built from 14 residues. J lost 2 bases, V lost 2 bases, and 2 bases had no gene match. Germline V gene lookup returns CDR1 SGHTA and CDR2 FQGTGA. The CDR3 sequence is CASSLQGQNYGYTF. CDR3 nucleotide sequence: TGTGCCAGCAGCTTACAGGGACAGAACTATGGCTACACCTTC.

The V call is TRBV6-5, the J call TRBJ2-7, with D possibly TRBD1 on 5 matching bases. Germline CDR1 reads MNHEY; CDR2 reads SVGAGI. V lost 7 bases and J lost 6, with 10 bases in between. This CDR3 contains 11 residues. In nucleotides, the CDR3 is TGTGCCAGCACCCTAGGGGTCGAGCAGTACTTC. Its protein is CASTLGVEQYF.

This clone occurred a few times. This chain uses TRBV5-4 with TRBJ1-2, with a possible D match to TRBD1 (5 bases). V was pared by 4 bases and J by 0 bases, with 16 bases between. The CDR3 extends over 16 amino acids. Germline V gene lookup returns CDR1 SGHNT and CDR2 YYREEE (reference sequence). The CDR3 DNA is TGTGCCAGCAGCCATGGGGGGTACCACGCTAACTATGGCTACACCTTC. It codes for CASSHGGYHANYGYTF.

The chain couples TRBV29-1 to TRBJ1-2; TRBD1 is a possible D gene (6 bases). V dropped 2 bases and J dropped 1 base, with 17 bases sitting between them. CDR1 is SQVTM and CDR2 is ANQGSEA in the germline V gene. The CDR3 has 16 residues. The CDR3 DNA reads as TGCAGCGTTGAACCTAGCCCAGGGGCGCATAACTATGGCTACACCTTC. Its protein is CSVEPSPGAHNYGYTF.

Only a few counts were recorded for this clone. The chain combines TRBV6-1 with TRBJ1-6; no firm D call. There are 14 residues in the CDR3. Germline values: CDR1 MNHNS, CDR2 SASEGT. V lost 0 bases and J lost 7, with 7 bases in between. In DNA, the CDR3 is TGTGCCAGCAGTGAAGCGCTTCGGAATTCACCCCTCCACTTT. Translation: CASSEALRNSPLHF.

Written as DNA, the CDR3 is TGTGCCAGTAGTCCCCGGGTCCTAAGGGGGGAGACCCAGTACTTC. Its protein is CASSPRVLRGETQYF. The chain joins TRBV19 to TRBJ2-5, with a possible D match to TRBD1 (6 bases). V lost 5 bases and J 5 bases, leaving 18 bases between the germline ends. CDR3 length: 15 amino acids. Germline-derived CDR1 and CDR2 are LNHDA and SQIVND (reference sequence).

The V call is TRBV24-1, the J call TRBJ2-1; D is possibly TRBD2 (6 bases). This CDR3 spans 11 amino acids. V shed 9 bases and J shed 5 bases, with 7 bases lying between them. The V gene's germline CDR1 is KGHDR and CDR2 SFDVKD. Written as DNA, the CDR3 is TGTGCCACCGGGGGGAACAATGAGCAGTTCTTC. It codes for CATGGNNEQFF.

CDR3 sequence reads: CASSVQGPEAFF. In DNA, the CDR3 is TGCGCCAGCAGCGTACAGGGCCCTGAAGCTTTCTTT. This chain joins TRBV5-1 and TRBJ1-1, with TRBD1 as a possible D gene (6 bases). CDR3 length equals 12 residues. Germline V gene lookup returns CDR1 SGHRS and CDR2 YFSETQ. V dropped 4 bases and J dropped 6 bases, with 10 bases sitting between them.

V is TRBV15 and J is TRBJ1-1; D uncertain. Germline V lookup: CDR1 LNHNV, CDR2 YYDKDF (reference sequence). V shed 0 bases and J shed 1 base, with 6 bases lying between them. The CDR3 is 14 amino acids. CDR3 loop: CATSRDPRNTEAFF. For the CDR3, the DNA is TGTGCCACCAGCAGAGATCCGAGGAACACTGAAGCTTTCTTT.

CDR3 DNA: TGTGCCAGCAGCTTGAAAGCGGGGAGCACAGATACGCAGTATTTT. Its translation: CASSLKAGSTDTQYF. The V gene is TRBV7-2, the J gene TRBJ2-3; 7 bases are a match to TRBD2. CDR3 size: 15 residues. The germline gives CDR1 SGHTA, CDR2 FQGNSA. Trimming at V came to 3 bases and at J to 0 bases, leaving 3 bases not matched to a gene.

The CDR3 bases are TGTGCCAGCAGCCGAAAGGAGGGCACAGATACGCAGTATTTT. It encodes CASSRKEGTDTQYF. This rearrangement joins TRBV3-1 (or the pseudogene TRBV3-2) to TRBJ2-3; perhaps TRBD2 as D (5 bases). The CDR3 loop spans 14 amino acids. CDR1 and CDR2 (germline): LGHDT, YNNKEL (reference sequence). Trimming pared 4 bases from V and 1 base from J, leaving 9 bases between.

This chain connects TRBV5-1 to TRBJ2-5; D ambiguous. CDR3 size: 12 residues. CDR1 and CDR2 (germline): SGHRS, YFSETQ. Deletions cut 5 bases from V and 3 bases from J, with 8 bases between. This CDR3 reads CASSSPKETQYF. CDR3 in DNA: TGCGCCAGCAGTTCCCCAAAAGAGACCCAGTACTTC.

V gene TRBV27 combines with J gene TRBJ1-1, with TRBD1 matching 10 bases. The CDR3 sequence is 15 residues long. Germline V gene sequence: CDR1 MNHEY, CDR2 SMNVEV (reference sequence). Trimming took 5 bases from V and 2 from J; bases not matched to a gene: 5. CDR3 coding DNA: TGTGCCAGCAGTAACCGGGACAGGGGAAACACTGAAGCTTTCTTT. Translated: CASSNRDRGNTEAFF.

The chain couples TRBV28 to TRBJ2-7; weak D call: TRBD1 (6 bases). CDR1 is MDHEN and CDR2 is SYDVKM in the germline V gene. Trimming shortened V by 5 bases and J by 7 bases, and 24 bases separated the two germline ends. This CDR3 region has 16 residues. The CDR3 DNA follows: TGTGCCAGCAGTGAACAGGGAAAGGGGCCTACGGGGGAGCAGTACTTC. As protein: CASSEQGKGPTGEQYF.

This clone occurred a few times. The CDR3, as DNA: TGTGCCAGCAGCCTTCAGGGGTTCAGGACTGAAGCTTTCTTT. Protein: CASSLQGFRTEAFF. V and J are TRBV14 and TRBJ1-1; D is possibly TRBD1 (6 bases). CDR3 length: 14 residues. V was clipped by 4 bases and J by 5 bases, with 14 bases between them. CDR1 SGHDN and CDR2 FVKESK come from the germline V gene.

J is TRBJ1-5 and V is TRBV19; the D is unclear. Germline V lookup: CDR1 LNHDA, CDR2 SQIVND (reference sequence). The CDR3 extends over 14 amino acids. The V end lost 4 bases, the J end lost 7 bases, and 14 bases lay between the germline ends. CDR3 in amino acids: CASSSFRREQPQHF. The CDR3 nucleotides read TGTGCCAGTAGTAGCTTCCGTCGGGAACAGCCCCAGCATTTT. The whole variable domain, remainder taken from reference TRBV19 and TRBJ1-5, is DGGITQSPKYLFRKEGQNVTLSCEQNLNHDAMYWYRQDPGQGLRLIYYSQIVNDFQKGDIAEGYSVSREKKESFPLTVTSAQKNPTAFYLCASSSFRREQPQHFGDGTRLSIL.

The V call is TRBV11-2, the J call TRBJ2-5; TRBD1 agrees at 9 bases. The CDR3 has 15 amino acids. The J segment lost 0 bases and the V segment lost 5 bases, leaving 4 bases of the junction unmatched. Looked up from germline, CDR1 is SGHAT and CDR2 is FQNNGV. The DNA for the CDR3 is TGTGCCAGCAGCGCACAGGGGGCCTACCAAGAGACCCAGTACTTC. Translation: CASSAQGAYQETQYF.

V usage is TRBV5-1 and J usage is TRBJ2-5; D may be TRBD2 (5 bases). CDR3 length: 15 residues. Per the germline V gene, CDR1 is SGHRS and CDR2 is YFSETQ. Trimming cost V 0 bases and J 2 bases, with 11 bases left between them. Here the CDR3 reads CASSLAWTVQETQYF. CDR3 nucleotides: TGCGCCAGCAGCTTGGCCTGGACTGTTCAAGAGACCCAGTACTTC.

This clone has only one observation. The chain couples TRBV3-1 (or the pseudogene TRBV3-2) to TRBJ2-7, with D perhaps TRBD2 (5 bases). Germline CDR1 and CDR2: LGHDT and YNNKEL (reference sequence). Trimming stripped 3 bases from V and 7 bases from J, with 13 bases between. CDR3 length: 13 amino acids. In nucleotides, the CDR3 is TGTGCCAGCAGCCACCTGAGCGGCTGGGAGCAGTACTTC. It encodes CASSHLSGWEQYF.

The CDR3 DNA sequence: TGTGCCAGCAGCCCCCTGGACTTGAACACTGAAGCTTTCTTT. It codes for CASSPLDLNTEAFF. The V and J genes are TRBV9 and TRBJ1-1, with unresolved D. Germline V gives CDR1 SGDLS, CDR2 YYNGEE. The CDR3 is 14 amino acids. Trimming removed 4 bases from V and 0 bases from J, with 10 bases in between.

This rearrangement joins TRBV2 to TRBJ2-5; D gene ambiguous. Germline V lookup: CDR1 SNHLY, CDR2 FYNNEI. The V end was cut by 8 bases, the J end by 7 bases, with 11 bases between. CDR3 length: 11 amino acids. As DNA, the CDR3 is TGTGCCAGCGGGCCAGTAGGGACCCAGTACTTC. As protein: CASGPVGTQYF.

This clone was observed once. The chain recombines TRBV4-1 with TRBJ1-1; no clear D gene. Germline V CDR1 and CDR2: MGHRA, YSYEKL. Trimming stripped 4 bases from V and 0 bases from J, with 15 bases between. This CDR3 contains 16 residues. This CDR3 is CASSRRVKTMNTEAFF. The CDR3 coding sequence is TGCGCCAGCAGCCGTCGGGTTAAGACCATGAACACTGAAGCTTTCTTT.